The 19 T cell receptor beta chains below were found in one sample sequenced in a study of vaccination and CD4 T cells after COVID-19. Cultured CD4+ T-cell DNA underwent Oncomine TCR Beta short-read sequencing. TCRdb re-derived calls from the PCR reads in MiXCR, one entry per CDR3 protein. The sample carries 21,000 or so distinct CDR3 sequences, about 59% recorded once. Their antigens are not known. Treatment here: roughly 11-day PBMC culture with coronavirus spike peptide pools or control peptides (ViraFEST assay). Sequences were obtained from CD4+ T cells from blood, cultured in vitro. The source is a human donor who had recovered from COVID-19.

The gene calls are TRBV2 and TRBJ1-5, with no clear D. There are 13 residues in the CDR3. Per the germline V gene, CDR1 is SNHLY and CDR2 is FYNNEI. The V end was cut by 5 bases, the J end by 5 bases, with 10 bases between. DNA of the CDR3: TGTGCCAGCAGTTCGGCAAGGCATCAGCCCCAGCATTTT. Its translation is CASSSARHQPQHF.

This clonotype was recorded a few times. V gene TRBV7-3 combines with J gene TRBJ1-2, with a possible D match to TRBD1 (6 bases). The CDR3 loop spans 15 amino acids. Germline V gene sequence: CDR1 SGHTA, CDR2 FQGTGA. The V and J ends lost 3 bases and 6 bases respectively, with 17 bases between them. CDR3: CASSLVGGKGDGYTF. The CDR3 DNA follows: TGTGCCAGCAGCTTGGTTGGAGGGAAGGGGGATGGCTACACCTTC.

The V gene is TRBV28, the J gene TRBJ1-3; maybe TRBD1 (6 bases). The ends were cut back, 10 bases at V and 0 bases at J, with 16 bases in the middle. Germline CDR1 MDHEN, CDR2 SYDVKM. The CDR3 extends over 15 amino acids. The CDR3 spells CATRAQGYSGNTIYF. The CDR3 DNA reads as TGTGCCACTAGAGCACAGGGATACTCTGGAAACACCATATATTTT.

The gene calls are TRBV19 and TRBJ1-1; 8 bases are a match to TRBD1. The CDR3 covers 14 residues. Germline-derived CDR1 and CDR2 are LNHDA and SQIVND (reference sequence). Unmatched junction bases numbered 10, after V lost 6 bases and J lost 7 bases. The CDR3 sequence is CASSLIGTGYEAFF. In nucleotides, the CDR3 is TGTGCCAGTAGCCTAATCGGGACAGGATATGAAGCTTTCTTT. Full variable domain (missing parts from reference TRBV19 and TRBJ1-1): DGGITQSPKYLFRKEGQNVTLSCEQNLNHDAMYWYRQDPGQGLRLIYYSQIVNDFQKGDIAEGYSVSREKKESFPLTVTSAQKNPTAFYLCASSLIGTGYEAFFGQGTRLTVV.

The chain joins TRBV7-2 to TRBJ2-3, with 13 bases fitting TRBD2. The junction had 9 bases not matched to a gene; V was cut back by 5 bases and J by 7 bases. This CDR3 comprises 16 residues. Germline CDR1 reads SGHTA; CDR2 reads FQGNSA. The CDR3 reads CASSPPGLAGYHTQYF. As DNA, the CDR3 is TGTGCCAGCAGCCCACCGGGACTAGCGGGATATCATACGCAGTATTTT.

The rearrangement uses TRBV5-1 and TRBJ2-1; 8 bases agree with TRBD1. This CDR3 contains 16 residues. Looked up from germline, CDR1 is SGHRS and CDR2 is YFSETQ. After removal of 0 bases from V and 5 bases from J, the junction contained 7 bases not matched to a gene. As DNA, the CDR3 is TGCGCCAGCAGCTTGGCCGTGGGACAGGTTGACAATGAGCAGTTCTTC. Translated: CASSLAVGQVDNEQFF.

The rearrangement uses TRBV6-5 and TRBJ1-1; 9 bases line up with TRBD1. Germline assignment: CDR1 MNHEY and CDR2 SVGAGI. The junction had 6 bases not matched to a gene; V was cut back by 2 bases and J by 5 bases. CDR3 size: 15 residues. The CDR3 here is CASSYEGQGRTEAFF. The CDR3 DNA sequence: TGTGCCAGCAGTTACGAGGGACAGGGTCGGACTGAAGCTTTCTTT.

V usage is TRBV30 and J usage is TRBJ2-5; D is unresolved. The V end lost 4 bases, the J end lost 2 bases, and 14 bases lay between the germline ends. From germline, CDR1 is GTSNPN and CDR2 SVGIG (reference sequence). This CDR3 contains 14 residues. The CDR3: CAWTSGGFQETQYF. The CDR3 DNA is TGTGCCTGGACCTCGGGTGGATTTCAAGAGACCCAGTACTTC.

This chain links TRBV3-1 with TRBJ2-5, with D possibly matching TRBD1 (6 bases). From germline, CDR1 is LGHDT and CDR2 YNNKEL (reference sequence). V was pared by 4 bases and J by 2 bases, with 14 bases between. CDR3 size: 15 residues. The CDR3 nucleotides read TGTGCCAGCAGCCCGCGACAGGCCCGGCAAGAGACCCAGTACTTC. The encoded protein is CASSPRQARQETQYF.

This clonotype was detected only once. This chain joins TRBV25-1 and TRBJ1-1, with TRBD1 as a possible D gene (5 bases). Between the trimmed V and J ends, which lost 7 bases and 2 bases, there was a span of 29 bases. CDR1 is MGHDK and CDR2 is SYGVNS in the germline V gene. The CDR3 spans 19 residues. Written as DNA, the CDR3 is TGTGCCAGCACCCTCCCTTCCCCAAGGGGCCGTTTCCTAAACACTGAAGCTTTCTTT. Its translation is CASTLPSPRGRFLNTEAFF.

This clonotype was observed a handful of times. This CDR3 is CASSYSSTRPQHF. For the CDR3, the DNA is TGTGCCAGCAGTTACTCGAGCACTCGGCCCCAGCATTTT. J is TRBJ1-5 and V is TRBV6-5; D gene ambiguous. With 0 bases removed from V and 9 bases from J, the gap between germline ends came to 9 bases. This CDR3 comprises 13 residues. CDR1 and CDR2 from the germline V gene are MNHEY and SVGAGI.

The rearrangement links TRBV5-1 to TRBJ2-7; 8 nucleotides agree with TRBD1. CDR1 and CDR2 (germline): SGHRS, YFSETQ. The length of the CDR3 is 13 residues. Trimming cost V 5 bases and J 3 bases; bases outside gene matches: 4. The CDR3 here is CASRTGQGYEQYF. The DNA for the CDR3 is TGCGCCAGCAGGACTGGACAGGGCTACGAGCAGTACTTC.

This clonotype came up a few times. The chain recombines TRBV27 with TRBJ1-2; 8 nucleotides line up with TRBD1. CDR3 length: 14 residues. Germline assignment: CDR1 MNHEY and CDR2 SMNVEV (reference sequence). The V segment lost 0 bases and the J segment 4 bases; nucleotides outside the gene matches: 1. The CDR3 coding sequence is TGTGCCAGCAGTTTATCGGACAGGGCCTATGGCTACACCTTC. It translates to CASSLSDRAYGYTF.

The J gene is TRBJ1-1, the V gene TRBV11-3, with 8 nucleotides matching TRBD1. After removal of 4 bases from V and 1 base from J, the junction contained 5 bases not matched to a gene. The CDR3 runs to 15 residues. CDR1 is SGHNT and CDR2 is YENEEA in the germline V gene. Written as DNA, the CDR3 is TGTGCCAGCAGCTCTGGACAGGGAGAGAACACTGAAGCTTTCTTT. It translates to CASSSGQGENTEAFF.

This chain connects TRBV29-1 to TRBJ1-1; a possible D gene is TRBD1 (6 bases). The CDR3 sequence is 11 residues long. Germline values: CDR1 SQVTM, CDR2 ANQGSEA. V lost 4 bases, J lost 7 bases, and 10 bases lay in between. The CDR3: CSVGQDYEAFF. The CDR3 nucleotides read TGCAGCGTTGGACAGGATTATGAAGCTTTCTTT.

The V and J genes are TRBV12-3 or TRBV12-4 and TRBJ2-7; maybe TRBD2 (6 bases). The CDR3 extends over 15 amino acids. With 3 bases removed from V and 3 bases from J, the gap between germline ends came to 15 bases. The chain's CDR3 is CASSFGGGVGYEQYF. The DNA for the CDR3 is TGTGCCAGCAGTTTTGGGGGAGGAGTAGGCTACGAGCAGTACTTC.

V is TRBV11-3 and J is TRBJ1-1; possible D gene TRBD1, 5 bases. The germline V gene has CDR1 SGHNT and CDR2 YENEEA. The CDR3 extends over 16 amino acids. Trimming took 0 bases from V and 4 from J, leaving 15 bases between them. This chain's CDR3 is CASSLEGAGMGTEAFF. The CDR3 DNA follows: TGTGCCAGCAGCTTAGAAGGGGCCGGGATGGGCACTGAAGCTTTCTTT.

This chain uses TRBV30 with TRBJ1-6; D remains ambiguous. CDR1 and CDR2 (germline): GTSNPN, SVGIG (reference sequence). This CDR3 is 14 amino acids long. Trimming pared 8 bases from V and 0 bases from J, leaving 11 bases between. The CDR3 protein is CALAYSSYNSPLHF. CDR3 nucleotide sequence: TGTGCCCTAGCCTACAGCTCCTATAATTCACCCCTCCACTTT.

This clonotype was recorded a few times. V is TRBV6-1 and J is TRBJ2-2; D is uncertain. Trimming took off 7 bases at V and 5 bases at J, with 5 bases between the two ends. The CDR3 consists of 11 residues. Germline V CDR1 and CDR2: MNHNS, SASEGT. Written as DNA, the CDR3 is TGTGCCAGCACTTGGACCGGGGAGCTGTTTTTT. It translates to CASTWTGELFF.